The entry below gives a single TCR beta chain sequence along with its context. The antigen remains undetermined. This sample is drawn from a study of a mutant IDH1 vaccine in newly diagnosed glioma. Study-level information: Patients were pretreated with radiotherapy, temozolomide, or both, mostly both.

Time point here: week 5, during vaccination. In the vaccine, a single dose held 300 ug of the mutant IDH1 20-mer peptide, along with topical imiquimod. Per germline, CDR1 SGDLS and CDR2 YYNGEE. Germline trimming cut 0 bases from V and 4 bases from J; bases unmatched to any gene: 7. This CDR3 comprises 16 residues. TCRdb keeps only in-frame clones here, not all; method: immunoSEQ multiplex PCR. The table shows about 53,000 clones, with approximately 86% occurring only once. This TCR was sampled from a woman aged 18-35 years with glioma. Some clones in this sample may be carry-over from other donors' samples. The specimen was PBMCs, collected from a glioma patient whose treatment included an IDH1 peptide vaccine. The chain has TRBV9 and TRBJ2-3; 8 bases match TRBD1. The CDR3 here is CASSVGGRGQADTQYF. CDR3 bases: TGTGCCAGCAGCGTAGGCGGCAGGGGGCAGGCAGATACGCAGTATTTT.